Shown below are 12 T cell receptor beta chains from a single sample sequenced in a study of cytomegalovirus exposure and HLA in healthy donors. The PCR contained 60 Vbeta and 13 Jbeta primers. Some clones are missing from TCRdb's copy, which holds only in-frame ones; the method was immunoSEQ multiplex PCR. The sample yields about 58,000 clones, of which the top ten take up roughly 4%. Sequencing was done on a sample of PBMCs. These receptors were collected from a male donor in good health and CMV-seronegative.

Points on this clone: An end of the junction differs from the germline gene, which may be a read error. The chain's CDR3 is CASSPRTAGEQFF. CDR3 DNA sequence: TGTGCTAGCAGTCCTCGGACTGCCGGTGAGCAGTTCTTC. The gene calls are TRBV7-7 and TRBJ2-1, with D possibly matching TRBD2 (5 bases). This CDR3 spans 13 amino acids. CDR1 is SSHAT and CDR2 is FNYEAQ in the germline V gene (reference sequence).

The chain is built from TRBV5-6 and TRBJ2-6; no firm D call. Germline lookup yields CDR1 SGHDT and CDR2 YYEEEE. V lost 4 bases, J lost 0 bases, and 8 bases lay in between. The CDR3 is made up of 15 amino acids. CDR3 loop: CASSPLLSGANVLTF. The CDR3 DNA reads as TGTGCCAGCAGCCCGTTACTCTCTGGGGCCAACGTCCTGACTTTC.

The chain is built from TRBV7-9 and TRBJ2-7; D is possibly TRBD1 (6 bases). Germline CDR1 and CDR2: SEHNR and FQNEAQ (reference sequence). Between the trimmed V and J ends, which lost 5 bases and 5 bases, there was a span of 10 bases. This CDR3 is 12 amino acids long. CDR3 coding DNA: TGTGCCAGCAGCCCACAGGGTAACGAGCAGTACTTC. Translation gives CASSPQGNEQYF.

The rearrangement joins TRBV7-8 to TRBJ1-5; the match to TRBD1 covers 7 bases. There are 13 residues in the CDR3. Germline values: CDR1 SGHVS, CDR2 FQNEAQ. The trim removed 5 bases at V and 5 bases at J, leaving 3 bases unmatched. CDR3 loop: CASSSDRDQPQHF. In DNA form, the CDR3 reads TGTGCCAGCAGCAGTGACAGGGATCAGCCCCAGCATTTT.

CDR3 region: CASKTGTHGYTF. The CDR3 bases are TGTGCCAGCAAAACAGGGACGCATGGCTACACCTTC. This rearrangement joins TRBV6-5 to TRBJ1-2; possibly TRBD1 for D (6 bases). The CDR3 has 12 amino acids. Germline V gene data show CDR1 as MNHEY and CDR2 as SVGAGI. Trimming pared 7 bases from V and 6 bases from J, leaving 12 bases between.

CDR3 bases: TGTGCCAGCTCACCAAGGACAGGGGACAACACCGGGGAGCTGTTTTTT. Its translation: CASSPRTGDNTGELFF. This sequence joins TRBV18 and TRBJ2-2, with 9 nucleotides matching TRBD1. The trim removed 2 bases at V and 2 bases at J, leaving 3 bases unmatched. CDR1 KGHSH and CDR2 LQKENI come from the germline V gene. The CDR3 sequence is 16 residues long.

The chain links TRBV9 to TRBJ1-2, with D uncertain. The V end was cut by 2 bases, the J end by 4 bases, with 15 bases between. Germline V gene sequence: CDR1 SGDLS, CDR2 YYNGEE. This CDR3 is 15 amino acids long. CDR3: CASSVWAVSFYGYTF. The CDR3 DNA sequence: TGTGCCAGCAGCGTGTGGGCAGTCTCTTTCTATGGCTACACCTTC.

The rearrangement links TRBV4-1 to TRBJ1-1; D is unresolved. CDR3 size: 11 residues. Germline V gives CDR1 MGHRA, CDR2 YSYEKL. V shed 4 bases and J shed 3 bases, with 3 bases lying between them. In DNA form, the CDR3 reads TGCGCCAGCAGCCGAGACACTGAAGCTTTCTTT. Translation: CASSRDTEAFF.

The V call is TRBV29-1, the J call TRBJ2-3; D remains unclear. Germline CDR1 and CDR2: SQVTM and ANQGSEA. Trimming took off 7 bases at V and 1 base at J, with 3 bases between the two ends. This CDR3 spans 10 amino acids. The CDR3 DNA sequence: TGCAGCGCTGGCACAGATACGCAGTATTTT. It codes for CSAGTDTQYF.

CDR3 nucleotide sequence: TGTGCCAGCAGTATCACGGGACAGGGGGGGACTGAAGCTTTCTTT. As protein: CASSITGQGGTEAFF. The chain joins TRBV27 to TRBJ1-1, with TRBD1 matching over 11 bases. Germline trimming cut 5 bases from V and 5 bases from J; bases unmatched to any gene: 7. The CDR3 consists of 15 residues. CDR1 and CDR2 from the germline V gene are MNHEY and SMNVEV (reference sequence).

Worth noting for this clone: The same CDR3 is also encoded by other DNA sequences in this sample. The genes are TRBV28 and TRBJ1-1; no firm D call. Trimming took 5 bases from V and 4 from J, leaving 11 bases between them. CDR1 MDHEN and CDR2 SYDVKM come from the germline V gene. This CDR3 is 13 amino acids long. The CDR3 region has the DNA TGTGCCAGCAGTATAAGAGGGCTCACTGAAGCTTTCTTT. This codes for CASSIRGLTEAFF.

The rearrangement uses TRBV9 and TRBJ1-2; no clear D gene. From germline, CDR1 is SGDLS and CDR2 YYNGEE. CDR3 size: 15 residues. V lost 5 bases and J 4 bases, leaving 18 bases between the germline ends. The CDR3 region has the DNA TGTGCCAGCAGTGCCACCTCCGGGTCCTCCTATGGCTACACCTTC. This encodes CASSATSGSSYGYTF. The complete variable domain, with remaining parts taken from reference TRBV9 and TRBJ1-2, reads DSGVTQTPKHLITATGQRVTLRCSPRSGDLSVYWYQQSLDQGLQFLIQYYNGEERAKGNILERFSAQQFPDLHSELNLSSLELGDSALYFCASSATSGSSYGYTFGSGTRLTVV.